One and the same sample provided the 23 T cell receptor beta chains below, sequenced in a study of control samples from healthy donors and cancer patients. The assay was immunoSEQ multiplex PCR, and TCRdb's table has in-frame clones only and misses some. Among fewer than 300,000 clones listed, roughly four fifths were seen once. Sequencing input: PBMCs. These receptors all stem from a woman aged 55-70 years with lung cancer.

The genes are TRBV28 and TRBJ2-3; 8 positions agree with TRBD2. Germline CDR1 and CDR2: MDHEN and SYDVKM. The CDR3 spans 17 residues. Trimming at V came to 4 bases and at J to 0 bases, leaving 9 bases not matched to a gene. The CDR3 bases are TGTGCCAGCAGTTACCCCCTCGCGGGAGGAAGCACAGATACGCAGTATTTT. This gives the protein CASSYPLAGGSTDTQYF.

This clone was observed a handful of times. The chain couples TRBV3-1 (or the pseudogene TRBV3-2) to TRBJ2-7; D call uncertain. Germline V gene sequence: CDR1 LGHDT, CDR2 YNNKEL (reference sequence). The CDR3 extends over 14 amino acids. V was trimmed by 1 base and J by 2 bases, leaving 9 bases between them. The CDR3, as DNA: TGTGCCAGCAGCCAAGGATTAGGGCCCTACGAGCAGTACTTC. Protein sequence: CASSQGLGPYEQYF.

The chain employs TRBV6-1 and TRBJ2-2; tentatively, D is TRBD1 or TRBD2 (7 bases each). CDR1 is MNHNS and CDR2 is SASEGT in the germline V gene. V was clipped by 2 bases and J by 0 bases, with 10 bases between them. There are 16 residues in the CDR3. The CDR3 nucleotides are TGTGCCAGCAGTGAACAGGGGGGGACGAACACCGGGGAGCTGTTTTTT. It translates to CASSEQGGTNTGELFF.

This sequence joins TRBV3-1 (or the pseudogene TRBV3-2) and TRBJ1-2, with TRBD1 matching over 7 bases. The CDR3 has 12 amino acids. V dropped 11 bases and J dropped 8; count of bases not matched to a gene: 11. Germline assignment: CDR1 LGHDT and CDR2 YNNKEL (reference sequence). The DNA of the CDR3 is TGTGCCGCGAGCGATGTAGGGGGCGGCTACACCTTC. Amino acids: CAASDVGGGYTF.

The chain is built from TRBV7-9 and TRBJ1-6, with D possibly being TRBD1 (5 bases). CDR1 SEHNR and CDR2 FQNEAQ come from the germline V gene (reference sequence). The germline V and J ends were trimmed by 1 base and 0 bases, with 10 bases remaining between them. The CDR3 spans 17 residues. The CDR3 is CASSLDSGSSYNSPLHF. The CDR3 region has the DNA TGTGCCAGCAGCTTAGATTCAGGGTCCTCCTATAATTCACCCCTCCACTTT.

The CDR3 DNA is TGTGCCAGCAGTTCCCTACGGGGTAGCGGGGGGAAAGAGACCCAGTACTTC. Translating gives CASSSLRGSGGKETQYF. The rearrangement uses TRBV6-2 or TRBV6-3 and TRBJ2-5, with 10 bases that match TRBD2. The CDR3 contains 17 residues. From germline, CDR1 is MNHEY and CDR2 SVGEGT. The junction had 11 bases not matched to a gene; V was cut back by 4 bases and J by 3 bases.

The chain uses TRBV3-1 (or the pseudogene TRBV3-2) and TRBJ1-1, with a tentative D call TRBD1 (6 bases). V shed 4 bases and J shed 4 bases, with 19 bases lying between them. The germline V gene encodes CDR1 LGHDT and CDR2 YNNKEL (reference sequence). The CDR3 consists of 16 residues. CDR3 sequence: CASSRHRGPRGTEAFF. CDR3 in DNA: TGTGCCAGCAGCCGCCACCGGGGGCCACGGGGCACTGAAGCTTTCTTT.

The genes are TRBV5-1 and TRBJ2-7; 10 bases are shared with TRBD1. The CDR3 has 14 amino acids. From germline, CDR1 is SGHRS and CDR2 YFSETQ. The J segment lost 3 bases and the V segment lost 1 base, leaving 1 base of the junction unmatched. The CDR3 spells CASSLRTGGYEQYF. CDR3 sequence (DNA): TGCGCCAGCAGCTTGAGGACAGGGGGCTACGAGCAGTACTTC.

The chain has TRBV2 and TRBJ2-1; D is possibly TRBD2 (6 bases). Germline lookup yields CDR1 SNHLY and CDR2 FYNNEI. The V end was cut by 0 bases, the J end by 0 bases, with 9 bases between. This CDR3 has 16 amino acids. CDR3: CASSEAVAASYNEQFF. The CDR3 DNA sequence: TGTGCCAGCAGTGAAGCTGTAGCGGCCTCCTACAATGAGCAGTTCTTC.

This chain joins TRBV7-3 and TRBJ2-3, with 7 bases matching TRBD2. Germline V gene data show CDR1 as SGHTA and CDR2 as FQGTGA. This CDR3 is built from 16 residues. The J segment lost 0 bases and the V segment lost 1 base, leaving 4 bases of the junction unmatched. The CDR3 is CASSLSWGGSTDTQYF. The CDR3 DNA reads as TGTGCCAGCAGCTTAAGTTGGGGGGGTAGCACAGATACGCAGTATTTT.

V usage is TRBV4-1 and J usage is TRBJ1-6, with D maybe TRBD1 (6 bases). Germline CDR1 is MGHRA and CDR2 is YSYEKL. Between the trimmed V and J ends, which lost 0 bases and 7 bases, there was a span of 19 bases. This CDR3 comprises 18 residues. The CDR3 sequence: CASSQDRRVGGENSPLHF. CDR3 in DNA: TGCGCCAGCAGCCAAGATCGAAGGGTAGGGGGGGAGAATTCACCCCTCCACTTT.

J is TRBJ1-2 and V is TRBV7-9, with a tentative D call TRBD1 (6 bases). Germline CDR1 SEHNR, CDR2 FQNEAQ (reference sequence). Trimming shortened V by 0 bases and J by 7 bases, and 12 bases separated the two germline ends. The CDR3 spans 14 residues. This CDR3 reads CASSLAKQGGGYTF. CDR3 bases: TGTGCCAGCAGCTTAGCGAAACAGGGAGGTGGCTACACCTTC.

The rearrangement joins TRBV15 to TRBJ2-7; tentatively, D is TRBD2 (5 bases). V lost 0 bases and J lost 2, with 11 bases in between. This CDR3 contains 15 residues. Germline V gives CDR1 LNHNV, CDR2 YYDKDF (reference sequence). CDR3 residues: CATSRDTSGTYEQYF. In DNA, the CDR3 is TGTGCCACCAGCAGAGATACCAGCGGAACCTACGAGCAGTACTTC. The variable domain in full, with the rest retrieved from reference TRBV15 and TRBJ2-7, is DAMVIQNPRYQVTQFGKPVTLSCSQTLNHNVMYWYQQKSSQAPKLLFHYYDKDFNNEADTPDNFQSRRPNTSFCFLDIRSPGLGDTAMYLCATSRDTSGTYEQYFGPGTRLTVT.

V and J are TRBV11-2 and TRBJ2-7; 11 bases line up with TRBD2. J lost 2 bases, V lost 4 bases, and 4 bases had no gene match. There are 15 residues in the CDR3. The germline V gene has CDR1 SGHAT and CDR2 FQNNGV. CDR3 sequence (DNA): TGTGCCAGCAGCTCACTAGCGGGGGTTACCTACGAGCAGTACTTC. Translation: CASSSLAGVTYEQYF.

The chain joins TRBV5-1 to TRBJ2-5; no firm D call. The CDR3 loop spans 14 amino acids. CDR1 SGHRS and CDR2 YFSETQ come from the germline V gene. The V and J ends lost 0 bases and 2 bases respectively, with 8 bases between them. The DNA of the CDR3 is TGCGCCAGCAGCTTGGACAGCGTACAAGAGACCCAGTACTTC. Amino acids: CASSLDSVQETQYF.

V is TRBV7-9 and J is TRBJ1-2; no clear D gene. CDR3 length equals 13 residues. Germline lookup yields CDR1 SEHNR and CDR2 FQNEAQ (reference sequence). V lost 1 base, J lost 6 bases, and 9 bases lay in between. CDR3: CASSLVGRNGYTF. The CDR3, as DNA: TGTGCCAGCAGCTTAGTGGGTCGGAATGGCTACACCTTC.

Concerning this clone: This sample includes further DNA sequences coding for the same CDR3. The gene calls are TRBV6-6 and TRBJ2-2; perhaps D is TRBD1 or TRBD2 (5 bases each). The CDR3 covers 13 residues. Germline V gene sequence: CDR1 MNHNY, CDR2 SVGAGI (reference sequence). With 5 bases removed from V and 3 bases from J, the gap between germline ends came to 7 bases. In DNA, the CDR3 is TGTGCCAGCAGTCGAGGGGACACCGGGGAGCTGTTTTTT. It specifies CASSRGDTGELFF.

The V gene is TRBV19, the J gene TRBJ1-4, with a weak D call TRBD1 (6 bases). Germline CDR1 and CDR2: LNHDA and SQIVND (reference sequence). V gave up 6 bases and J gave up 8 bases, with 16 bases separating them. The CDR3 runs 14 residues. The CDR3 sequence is CASRQQGVREKLFF. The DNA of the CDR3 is TGTGCCAGTAGACAACAGGGTGTTAGAGAAAAACTGTTTTTT.

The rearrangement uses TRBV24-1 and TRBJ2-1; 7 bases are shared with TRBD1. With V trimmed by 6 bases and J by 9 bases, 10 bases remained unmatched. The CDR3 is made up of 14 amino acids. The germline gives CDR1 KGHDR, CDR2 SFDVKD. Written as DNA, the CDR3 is TGTGCCACCAGTTCGACAGGGAGCAACGGTGAGCAGTTCTTC. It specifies CATSSTGSNGEQFF.

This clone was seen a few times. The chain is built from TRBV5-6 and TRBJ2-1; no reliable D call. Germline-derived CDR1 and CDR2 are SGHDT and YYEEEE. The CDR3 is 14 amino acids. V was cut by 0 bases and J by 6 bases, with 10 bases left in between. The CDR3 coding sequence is TGTGCCAGCAGCTTGGCCAAAGCCTTCAATGAGCAGTTCTTC. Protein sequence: CASSLAKAFNEQFF.

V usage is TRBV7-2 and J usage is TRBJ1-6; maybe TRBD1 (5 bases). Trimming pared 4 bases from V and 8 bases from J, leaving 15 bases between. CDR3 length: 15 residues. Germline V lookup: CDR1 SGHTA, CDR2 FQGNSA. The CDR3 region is CASSSPRRGDSPLHF. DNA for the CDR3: TGTGCCAGCAGCTCGCCGAGGCGGGGGGATTCACCCCTCCACTTT.

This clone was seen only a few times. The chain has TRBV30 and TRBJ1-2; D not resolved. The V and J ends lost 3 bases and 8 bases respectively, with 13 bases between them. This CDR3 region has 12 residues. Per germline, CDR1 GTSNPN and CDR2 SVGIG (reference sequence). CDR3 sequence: CAWSKSPVGYTF. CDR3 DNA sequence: TGTGCCTGGAGCAAATCGCCAGTCGGCTACACCTTC.

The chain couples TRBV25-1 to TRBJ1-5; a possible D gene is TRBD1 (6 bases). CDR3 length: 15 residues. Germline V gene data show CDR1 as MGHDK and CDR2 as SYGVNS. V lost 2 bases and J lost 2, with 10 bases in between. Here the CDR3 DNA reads TGTGCCAGCAGTGAAGGAGGGGGGGGCAATCAGCCCCAGCATTTT. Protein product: CASSEGGGGNQPQHF.